One sample yielded the 13 T cell receptor beta chains listed below, sequenced in a study of blood T cell repertoires in COVID-19. Generated by immunoSEQ multiplex PCR, the TCRdb table keeps only in-frame clones and is missing some. The sample carries some 220,000 clones, 65% to 85% recorded once. The source material was peripheral blood. The receptors derive from a woman younger than 45 with COVID-19, enrolled during active disease.

V usage is TRBV4-3 and J usage is TRBJ1-1; D not certain. V lost 4 bases to trimming and J lost 3 bases, with 12 bases between them. Germline CDR1 LGHNA, CDR2 YSLEER. CDR3 length: 14 residues. The CDR3 region is CASSPGRVYTEAFF. The CDR3 DNA sequence: TGCGCCAGCAGCCCCGGGAGGGTATACACTGAAGCTTTCTTT.

This CDR3 reads CASSYSQRTWATTDTQYF. The CDR3, as DNA: TGTGCCAGCAGTTACTCACAGCGGACCTGGGCAACGACAGATACGCAGTATTTT. The rearrangement uses TRBV6-2 or TRBV6-3 and TRBJ2-3; D is perhaps TRBD2 (5 bases). The CDR3 has 18 residues. The V and J ends lost 0 bases and 3 bases respectively, with 19 bases between them. Germline loops: CDR1 MNHEY, CDR2 SVGEGT.

This chain connects TRBV20-1 to TRBJ2-7; D might be TRBD1 (6 bases). The CDR3 loop spans 11 amino acids. Germline V CDR1 and CDR2: DFQATT, SNEGSKA (reference sequence). CDR3 sequence reads: CSADRTYEQYF. Written as DNA, the CDR3 is TGCAGCGCCGACAGGACCTACGAGCAGTACTTC.

The chain employs TRBV4-1 and TRBJ2-3, with 9 bases matching TRBD2. Unmatched junction bases numbered 11, after V lost 2 bases and J lost 5 bases. Germline V gene lookup returns CDR1 MGHRA and CDR2 YSYEKL. The CDR3 has 17 amino acids. Here the CDR3 reads CASSQFLRGGSLDTQYF. The CDR3 bases are TGCGCCAGCAGCCAATTTTTGCGGGGGGGCTCATTAGATACGCAGTATTTT.

The gene calls are TRBV27 and TRBJ2-7, with 9 bases aligning to TRBD1. Germline V gene lookup returns CDR1 MNHEY and CDR2 SMNVEV (reference sequence). The length of the CDR3 is 14 residues. The V gene end was trimmed by 5 bases and the J gene end by 1 base; junction bases not matched to a gene: 3. CDR3 in amino acids: CASSRQGGSYEQYF. The CDR3 bases are TGTGCCAGCAGTAGACAGGGGGGTTCCTACGAGCAGTACTTC.

This clone was detected a few times. The chain employs TRBV9 and TRBJ2-2; 8 nucleotides align to TRBD1. Per the germline V gene, CDR1 is SGDLS and CDR2 is YYNGEE. The junction had 9 bases not matched to a gene; V was cut back by 4 bases and J by 1 base. This CDR3 has 17 residues. In DNA, the CDR3 is TGTGCCAGCAGCCCGACAGGGGTCCACTTGAACACCGGGGAGCTGTTTTTT. Protein: CASSPTGVHLNTGELFF.

There are many counts of this clone. V gene TRBV5-6 combines with J gene TRBJ2-7; no clear D. The CDR3 is 14 amino acids. Germline V gene sequence: CDR1 SGHDT, CDR2 YYEEEE. Trimming took off 4 bases at V and 2 bases at J, with 13 bases between the two ends. The CDR3 DNA is TGTGCCAGCAGCCCTTTCGGTCGCCCCTACGAGCAGTACTTC. It encodes CASSPFGRPYEQYF.

There are a few counts of this clone. This sequence joins TRBV6-2 or TRBV6-3 and TRBJ2-7; TRBD1 matches 8 bases. This CDR3 contains 14 residues. The germline CDR1 and CDR2 sequences are MNHEY and SVGEGT. Unmatched junction bases numbered 5, after V lost 4 bases and J lost 3 bases. CDR3 sequence (DNA): TGTGCCAGCAGTTCGACAGGGGCTAACTACGAGCAGTACTTC. It is translated as CASSSTGANYEQYF.

The CDR3 DNA follows: TGTGCCAGCAGACAGTCCTCTGGAAACACCATATATTTT. It specifies CASRQSSGNTIYF. The chain is built from TRBV6-5 and TRBJ1-3, with no clear D. V lost 6 bases, J lost 0 bases, and 6 bases lay in between. The CDR3 runs 13 residues. Per the germline V gene, CDR1 is MNHEY and CDR2 is SVGAGI.

This chain uses TRBV24-1 with TRBJ2-5, with D maybe TRBD2 (6 bases). Germline CDR1 reads KGHDR; CDR2 reads SFDVKD. The CDR3 spans 15 residues. V was trimmed by 4 bases and J by 4 bases, leaving 15 bases between them. CDR3 bases: TGTGCCACCAGTGAAACCGGGGGTGGATCAGAGACCCAGTACTTC. Protein sequence: CATSETGGGSETQYF.

The chain links TRBV27 to TRBJ1-3, with D unclear. The CDR3 length is 14 residues. V was cut by 7 bases and J by 0 bases, with 10 bases left in between. CDR1 is MNHEY and CDR2 is SMNVEV in the germline V gene (reference sequence). CDR3 in amino acids: CASKKLSSGNTIYF. The CDR3 DNA is TGTGCCAGCAAAAAACTGAGCTCTGGAAACACCATATATTTT.

J is TRBJ1-2 and V is TRBV3-1 (or the pseudogene TRBV3-2), with D possibly TRBD1 on 6 matching bases. The CDR3 is 17 amino acids. Deletions cut 4 bases from V and 2 bases from J, with 20 bases between. Germline CDR1 reads LGHDT; CDR2 reads YNNKEL (reference sequence). The CDR3 loop is CASSRAIRTAGNYGYTF. CDR3 in DNA: TGTGCCAGCAGCCGAGCCATCCGGACAGCGGGGAACTATGGCTACACCTTC.

V and J are TRBV2 and TRBJ2-2, with 7 nucleotides matching TRBD2. The CDR3 is 14 residues long. The J segment lost 2 bases and the V segment lost 6 bases, leaving 3 bases of the junction unmatched. Germline CDR1 SNHLY, CDR2 FYNNEI. The CDR3 protein is CASRAGRNTGELFF. DNA of the CDR3: TGTGCCAGCAGAGCGGGGAGAAACACCGGGGAGCTGTTTTTT.